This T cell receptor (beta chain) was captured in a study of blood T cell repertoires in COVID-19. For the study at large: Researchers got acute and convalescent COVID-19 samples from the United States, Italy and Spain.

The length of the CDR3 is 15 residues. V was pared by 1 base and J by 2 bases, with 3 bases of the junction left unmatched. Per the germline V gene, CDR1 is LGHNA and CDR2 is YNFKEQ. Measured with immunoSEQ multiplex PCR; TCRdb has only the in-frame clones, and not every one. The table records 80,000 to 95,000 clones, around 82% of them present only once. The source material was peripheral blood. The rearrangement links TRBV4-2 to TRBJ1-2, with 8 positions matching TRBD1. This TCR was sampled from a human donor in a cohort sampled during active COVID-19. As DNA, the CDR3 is TGTGCCAGCAGCCAAGCGGACAGGGCCAACTATGGCTACACCTTC. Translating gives CASSQADRANYGYTF.